The sequence of this T cell receptor (beta chain) was determined in a study of blood T cell repertoires in COVID-19. Study background: The United States, Italy and Spain supplied acute and convalescent COVID-19 samples. PBMCs, B-cell-depleted T cells, or T cells were the source of the cDNA or gDNA that made up the material.

As processed by the authors: Amplification with reference gene primers provided the estimates of nucleated cell counts. Generated by immunoSEQ multiplex PCR, the TCRdb table keeps only in-frame clones and is missing some. V and J calls and clone size are given by that table; D and trimming were obtained from the DNA. The sample holds about 100,000 clones, roughly 86% seen once. There are 14 residues in the CDR3. The junction had 9 bases not matched to a gene; V was cut back by 3 bases and J by 5 bases. Germline V gene lookup returns CDR1 GTSNPN and CDR2 SVGIG (reference sequence). The sample consisted of peripheral blood. This TCR was sampled from a woman aged 60-75 years in a cohort sampled during active or convalescent COVID-19. The J gene is TRBJ2-5, the V gene TRBV30; 7 nucleotides line up with TRBD2. CDR3 protein: CAWRPGGSLETQYF. The DNA of the CDR3 is TGTGCCTGGAGACCCGGGGGGTCCCTGGAGACCCAGTACTTC.